These 15 T cell receptor beta chains were sequenced from one sample in a study of glioma-infiltrating T cells after dendritic cell vaccination. Here immunoSEQ multiplex PCR was the method, and the copy in TCRdb shows in-frame clones only, minus some. Found here are tens of thousands of clones, 85% to 95% of them singletons; the top ten hold roughly 2.3%. The sequenced sample was blood, obtained before dendritic cell vaccination. These receptors were taken from a human donor with glioblastoma.

This chain joins TRBV6-1 and TRBJ1-5; D gene uncertain. The ends were cut back, 7 bases at V and 2 bases at J, with 9 bases in the middle. In germline, CDR1 is MNHNS, CDR2 SASEGT. The CDR3 has 13 amino acids. The CDR3 DNA reads TGTGCCAGCAACAAATTGGGCAATCAGCCCCAGCATTTT. Translation gives CASNKLGNQPQHF.

V and J are TRBV5-4 and TRBJ2-5, with 10 bases lining up with TRBD2. V was clipped by 1 base and J by 3 bases; unmatched bases: 6. CDR3 length equals 16 residues. Germline V gene sequence: CDR1 SGHNT, CDR2 YYREEE (reference sequence). CDR3 nucleotides: TGTGCCAGCAGCTTGCGCCTCGGGACTAGCGAAGAGACCCAGTACTTC. Translating gives CASSLRLGTSEETQYF.

The J gene is TRBJ1-1, the V gene TRBV6-1; no reliable D call. V dropped 7 bases and J dropped 0 bases, with 9 bases sitting between them. This CDR3 has 13 residues. From germline, CDR1 is MNHNS and CDR2 SASEGT. CDR3 in amino acids: CASIRGLNTEAFF. As DNA, the CDR3 is TGTGCCAGCATTAGAGGGTTGAACACTGAAGCTTTCTTT.

CDR3 sequence (DNA): TGCGCCAGCAGCTTGGGCCTACCCCCCTACAATGAGCAGTTCTTC. The encoded protein is CASSLGLPPYNEQFF. The chain is built from TRBV5-1 and TRBJ2-1; no firm D call. This CDR3 spans 15 amino acids. Germline V gene data show CDR1 as SGHRS and CDR2 as YFSETQ. V gave up 0 bases and J gave up 2 bases, with 9 bases separating them.

The chain carries TRBV6-1 and TRBJ2-3; D possibly corresponds to TRBD1 (6 bases). This CDR3 comprises 15 residues. The germline V gene has CDR1 MNHNS and CDR2 SASEGT. V dropped 2 bases and J dropped 0 bases, with 9 bases sitting between them. The CDR3 nucleotides are TGTGCCAGCAGTGAACAGGGGTGGAGCACAGATACGCAGTATTTT. It codes for CASSEQGWSTDTQYF.

The J gene is TRBJ2-2, the V gene TRBV14, with D unresolved. This CDR3 spans 13 amino acids. Trimming shortened V by 4 bases and J by 2 bases, and 5 bases separated the two germline ends. CDR1 and CDR2 (germline): SGHDN, FVKESK. CDR3 coding DNA: TGTGCCAGCAGCCTAGTTAACACCGGGGAGCTGTTTTTT. Its protein product is CASSLVNTGELFF.

The rearrangement joins TRBV27 to TRBJ2-1, with 12 positions matching TRBD1. CDR3 size: 13 residues. After removal of 10 bases from V and 8 bases from J, the junction contained 6 bases not matched to a gene. Per germline, CDR1 MNHEY and CDR2 SMNVEV (reference sequence). The CDR3 here is CATWDRGLYEQFF. CDR3 bases: TGTGCCACCTGGGACAGGGGGCTTTATGAGCAGTTCTTC.

V is TRBV7-9 and J is TRBJ1-2; no reliable D call. The CDR3 sequence is 15 residues long. With 7 bases removed from V and 0 bases from J, the gap between germline ends came to 15 bases. CDR1 is SEHNR and CDR2 is FQNEAQ in the germline V gene (reference sequence). For the CDR3, the DNA is TGTGCCAGCACGCAAGGAGGAGCGGCTAACTATGGCTACACCTTC. Translated, it gives CASTQGGAANYGYTF. Full variable domain (rest looked up from reference TRBV7-9 and TRBJ1-2): DTGVSQNPRHKITKRGQNVTFRCDPISEHNRLYWYRQTLGQGPEFLTYFQNEAQLEKSRLLSDRFSAERPKGSFSTLEIQRTEQGDSAMYLCASTQGGAANYGYTFGSGTRLTVV.

This chain uses TRBV19 with TRBJ1-5; maybe TRBD1 (6 bases). Germline loops: CDR1 LNHDA, CDR2 SQIVND (reference sequence). With 5 bases removed from V and 0 bases from J, the gap between germline ends came to 8 bases. This CDR3 spans 14 amino acids. The CDR3 loop reads CASSLQGSNQPQHF. In nucleotides, the CDR3 is TGTGCCAGTAGTTTACAGGGTAGCAATCAGCCCCAGCATTTT.

The chain recombines TRBV28 with TRBJ1-2; the match to TRBD1 covers 7 bases. V shed 6 bases, J shed 4 bases, and the junction held 8 bases outside the gene matches. The CDR3 is made up of 14 amino acids. Germline V gene sequence: CDR1 MDHEN, CDR2 SYDVKM. This chain's CDR3 is CASSYDRVAYGYTF. DNA of the CDR3: TGTGCCAGCAGCTACGACAGGGTGGCCTATGGCTACACCTTC.

The chain carries TRBV18 and TRBJ2-1; D is ambiguous. Germline CDR1 KGHSH, CDR2 LQKENI. CDR3 size: 14 residues. Trimming left V 5 bases short and J 6 bases short, with 14 bases between. The CDR3 region is CASSTNIKSNEQFF. For the CDR3, the DNA is TGTGCCAGCTCAACAAATATAAAATCCAATGAGCAGTTCTTC.

The V and J genes are TRBV19 and TRBJ1-1; D not resolved. The CDR3 runs 14 residues. Trimming took 7 bases from V and 0 from J, leaving 12 bases between them. Germline CDR1 reads LNHDA; CDR2 reads SQIVND (reference sequence). This chain's CDR3 is CASKANGVNTEAFF. The CDR3 DNA sequence: TGTGCCAGTAAGGCGAACGGGGTGAACACTGAAGCTTTCTTT.

V gene TRBV7-8 combines with J gene TRBJ2-1; 10 nucleotides line up with TRBD2. Germline V gene data show CDR1 as SGHVS and CDR2 as FQNEAQ. This CDR3 spans 17 amino acids. After removal of 5 bases from V and 9 bases from J, the junction contained 16 bases not matched to a gene. CDR3 nucleotide sequence: TGTGCCAGCAGCCCCCGTTGGAAGCGGGGGGGCCTACGTGAGCAGTTCTTC. It specifies CASSPRWKRGGLREQFF.

The gene calls are TRBV11-3 and TRBJ1-1; no definite D call. CDR3 size: 12 residues. The germline gives CDR1 SGHNT, CDR2 YENEEA. The V gene lost 8 bases and the J gene lost 4 bases, with 11 bases spanning the gap. The CDR3 loop reads CASQNSGTEAFF. The CDR3 DNA is TGTGCCAGCCAGAACTCAGGCACTGAAGCTTTCTTT.

The chain couples TRBV5-1 to TRBJ2-5; TRBD2 is a possible D gene (5 bases). The CDR3 extends over 17 amino acids. Germline-derived CDR1 and CDR2 are SGHRS and YFSETQ. The V end lost 0 bases, the J end lost 2 bases, and 17 bases lay between the germline ends. The CDR3 loop is CASSLGLTGLLQETQYF. Written as DNA, the CDR3 is TGCGCCAGCAGCTTGGGTCTTACCGGACTTTTACAAGAGACCCAGTACTTC. The whole variable domain, filled in from reference TRBV5-1 and TRBJ2-5, reads KAGVTQTPRYLIKTRGQQVTLSCSPISGHRSVSWYQQTPGQGLQFLFEYFSETQRNKGNFPGRFSGRQFSNSRSEMNVSTLELGDSALYLCASSLGLTGLLQETQYFGPGTRLLVL.